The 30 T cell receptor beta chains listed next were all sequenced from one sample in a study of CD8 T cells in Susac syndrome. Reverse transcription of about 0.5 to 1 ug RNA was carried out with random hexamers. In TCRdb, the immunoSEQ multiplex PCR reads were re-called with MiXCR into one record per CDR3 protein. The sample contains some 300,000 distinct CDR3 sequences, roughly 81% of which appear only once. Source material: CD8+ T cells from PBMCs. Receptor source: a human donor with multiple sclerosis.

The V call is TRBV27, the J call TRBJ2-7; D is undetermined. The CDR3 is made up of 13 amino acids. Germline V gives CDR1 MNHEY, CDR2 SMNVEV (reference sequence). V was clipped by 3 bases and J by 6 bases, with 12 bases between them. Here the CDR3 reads CASSLASVVEQYF. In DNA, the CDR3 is TGTGCCAGCAGTTTGGCAAGTGTGGTCGAGCAGTACTTC.

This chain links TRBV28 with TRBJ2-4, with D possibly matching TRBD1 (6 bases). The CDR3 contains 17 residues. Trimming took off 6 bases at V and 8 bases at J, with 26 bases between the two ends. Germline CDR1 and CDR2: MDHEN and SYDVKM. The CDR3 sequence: CASRPSNSGTYPHIQYF. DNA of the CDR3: TGTGCCAGCAGACCCTCTAATAGTGGGACATACCCTCACATTCAGTACTTC.

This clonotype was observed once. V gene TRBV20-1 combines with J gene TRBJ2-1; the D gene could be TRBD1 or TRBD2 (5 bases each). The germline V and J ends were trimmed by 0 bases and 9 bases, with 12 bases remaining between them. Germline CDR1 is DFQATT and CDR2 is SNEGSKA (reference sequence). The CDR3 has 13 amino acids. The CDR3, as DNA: TGCAGTGCTAGAGATTTAGGGGAGCCTGAGCAGTTCTTC. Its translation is CSARDLGEPEQFF.

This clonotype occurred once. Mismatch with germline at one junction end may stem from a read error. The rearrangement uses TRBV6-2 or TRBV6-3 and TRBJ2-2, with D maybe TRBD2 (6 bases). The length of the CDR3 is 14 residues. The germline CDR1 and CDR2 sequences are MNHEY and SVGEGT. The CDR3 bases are TGTGCCAGCACTTACGGACTAAACACCGGGGAGCTGTTTTTT. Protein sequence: CASTYGLNTGELFF.

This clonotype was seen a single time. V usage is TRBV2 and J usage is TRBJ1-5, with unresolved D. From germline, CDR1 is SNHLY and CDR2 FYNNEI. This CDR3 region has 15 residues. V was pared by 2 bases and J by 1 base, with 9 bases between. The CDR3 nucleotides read TGTGCCAGCAGTGAATGGGTGGGAAGCAATCAGCCCCAGCATTTT. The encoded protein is CASSEWVGSNQPQHF. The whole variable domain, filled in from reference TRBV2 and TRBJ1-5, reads EPEVTQTPSHQVTQMGQEVILRCVPISNHLYFYWYRQILGQKVEFLVSFYNNEISEKSEIFDDQFSVERPDGSNFTLKIRSTKLEDSAMYFCASSEWVGSNQPQHFGDGTRLSIL.

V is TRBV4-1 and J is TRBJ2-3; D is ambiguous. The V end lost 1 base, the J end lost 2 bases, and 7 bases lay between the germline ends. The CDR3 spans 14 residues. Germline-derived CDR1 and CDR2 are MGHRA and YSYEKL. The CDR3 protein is CASSQVRLTDTQYF. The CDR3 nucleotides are TGCGCCAGCAGCCAAGTGCGCCTCACAGATACGCAGTATTTT.

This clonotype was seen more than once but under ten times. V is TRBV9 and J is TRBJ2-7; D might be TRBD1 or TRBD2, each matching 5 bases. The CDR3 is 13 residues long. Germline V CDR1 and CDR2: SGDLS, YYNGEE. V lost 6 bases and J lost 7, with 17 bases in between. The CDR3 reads CASNRFGGAEQYF. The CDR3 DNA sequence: TGTGCCAGCAACCGTTTTGGGGGAGCGGAGCAGTACTTC.

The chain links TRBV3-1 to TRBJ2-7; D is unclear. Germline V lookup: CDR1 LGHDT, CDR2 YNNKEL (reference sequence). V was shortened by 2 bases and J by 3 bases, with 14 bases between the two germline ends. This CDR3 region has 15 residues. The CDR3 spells CASSQRAAVLYEQYF. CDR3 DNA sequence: TGTGCCAGCAGCCAAAGAGCTGCAGTCCTCTACGAGCAGTACTTC.

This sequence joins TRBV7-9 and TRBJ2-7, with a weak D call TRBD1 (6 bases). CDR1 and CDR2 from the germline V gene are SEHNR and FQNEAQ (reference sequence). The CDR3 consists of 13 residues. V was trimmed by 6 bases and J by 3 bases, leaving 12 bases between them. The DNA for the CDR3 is TGTGCCAGCAGTCACGGGACACGCTACGAGCAGTACTTC. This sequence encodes CASSHGTRYEQYF.

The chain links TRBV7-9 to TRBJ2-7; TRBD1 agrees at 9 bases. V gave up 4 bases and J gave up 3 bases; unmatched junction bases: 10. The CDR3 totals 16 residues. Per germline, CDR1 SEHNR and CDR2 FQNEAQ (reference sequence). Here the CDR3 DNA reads TGTGCCAGCAGCTCAGGGACAGGGCGCCAGGGCTACGAGCAGTACTTC. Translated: CASSSGTGRQGYEQYF.

The CDR3: CATLPGGNTEAFF. The CDR3, as DNA: TGTGCCACCCTGCCCGGGGGGAACACTGAAGCTTTCTTT. The rearrangement uses TRBV10-3 and TRBJ1-1, with a possible D match to TRBD1 (5 bases). Trimming cost V 10 bases and J 1 base, with 13 bases left between them. This CDR3 comprises 13 residues. Germline CDR1 and CDR2: ENHRY and SYGVKD.

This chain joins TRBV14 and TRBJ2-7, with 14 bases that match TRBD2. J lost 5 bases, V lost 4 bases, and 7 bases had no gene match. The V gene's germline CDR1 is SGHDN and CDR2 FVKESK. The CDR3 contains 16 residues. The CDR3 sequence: CASSPGLAGVNDEQYF. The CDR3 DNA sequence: TGTGCCAGCAGCCCGGGACTAGCGGGAGTCAACGACGAGCAGTACTTC.

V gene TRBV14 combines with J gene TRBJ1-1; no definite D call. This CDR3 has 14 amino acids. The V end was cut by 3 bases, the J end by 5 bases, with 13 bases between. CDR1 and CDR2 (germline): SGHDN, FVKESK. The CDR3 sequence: CASSHSDLGTEAFF. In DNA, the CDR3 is TGTGCCAGCAGCCACAGCGACTTGGGAACTGAAGCTTTCTTT.

The DNA of the CDR3 is TGCAGTGCTAGTTGGAGGGAGGGATGGAATGAGCAGTTCTTC. It translates to CSASWREGWNEQFF. The chain carries TRBV20-1 and TRBJ2-1; TRBD2 matches at 7 bases. The CDR3 is 14 residues long. Germline V gives CDR1 DFQATT, CDR2 SNEGSKA (reference sequence). J lost 7 bases, V lost 3 bases, and 9 bases had no gene match.

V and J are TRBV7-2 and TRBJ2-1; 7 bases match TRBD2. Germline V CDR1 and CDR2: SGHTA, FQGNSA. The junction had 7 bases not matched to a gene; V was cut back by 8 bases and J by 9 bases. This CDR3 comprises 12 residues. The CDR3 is CASPPSGGEQFF. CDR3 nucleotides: TGTGCCAGCCCCCCCTCGGGGGGTGAGCAGTTCTTC.

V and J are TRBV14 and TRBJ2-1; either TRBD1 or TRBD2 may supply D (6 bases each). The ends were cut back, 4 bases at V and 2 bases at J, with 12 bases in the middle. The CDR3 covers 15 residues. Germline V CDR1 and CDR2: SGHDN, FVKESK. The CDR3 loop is CASSRGGRPYNEQFF. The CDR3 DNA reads TGTGCCAGCAGCCGAGGGGGGCGCCCCTACAATGAGCAGTTCTTC. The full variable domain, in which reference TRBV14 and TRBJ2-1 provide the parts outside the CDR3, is EAGVTQFPSHSVIEKGQTVTLRCDPISGHDNLYWYRRVMGKEIKFLLHFVKESKQDESGMPNNRFLAERTGGTYSTLKVQPAELEDSGVYFCASSRGGRPYNEQFFGPGTRLTVL.

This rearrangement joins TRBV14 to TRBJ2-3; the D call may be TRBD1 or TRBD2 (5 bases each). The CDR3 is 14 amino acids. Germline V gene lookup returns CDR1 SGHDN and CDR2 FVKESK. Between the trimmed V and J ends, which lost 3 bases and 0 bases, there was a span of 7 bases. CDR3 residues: CASSQGPSTDTQYF. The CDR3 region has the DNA TGTGCCAGCAGCCAGGGACCTAGCACAGATACGCAGTATTTT. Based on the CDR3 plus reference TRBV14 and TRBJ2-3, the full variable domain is EAGVTQFPSHSVIEKGQTVTLRCDPISGHDNLYWYRRVMGKEIKFLLHFVKESKQDESGMPNNRFLAERTGGTYSTLKVQPAELEDSGVYFCASSQGPSTDTQYFGPGTRLTVL.

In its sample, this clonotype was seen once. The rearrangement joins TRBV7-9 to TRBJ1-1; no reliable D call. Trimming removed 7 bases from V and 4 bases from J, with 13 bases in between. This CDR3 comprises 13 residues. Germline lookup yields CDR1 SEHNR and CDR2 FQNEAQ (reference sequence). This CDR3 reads CASTSGRVTEAFF. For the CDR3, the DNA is TGTGCCAGCACATCCGGACGGGTCACTGAAGCTTTCTTT.

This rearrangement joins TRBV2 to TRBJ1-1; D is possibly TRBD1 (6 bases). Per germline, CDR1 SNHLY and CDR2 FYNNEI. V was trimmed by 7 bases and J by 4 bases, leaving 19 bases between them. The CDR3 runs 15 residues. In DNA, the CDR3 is TGTGCCAGCATGCCGGGGGGCGGGAGAGGCACTGAAGCTTTCTTT. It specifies CASMPGGGRGTEAFF.

CDR3: CASSETGPWETQYF. The CDR3 DNA reads TGTGCCAGCAGCGAAACCGGGCCCTGGGAGACCCAGTACTTC. The chain joins TRBV12-3 or TRBV12-4 to TRBJ2-5; the D is unclear. V lost 6 bases to trimming and J lost 5 bases, with 16 bases between them. The CDR3 is 14 residues long.

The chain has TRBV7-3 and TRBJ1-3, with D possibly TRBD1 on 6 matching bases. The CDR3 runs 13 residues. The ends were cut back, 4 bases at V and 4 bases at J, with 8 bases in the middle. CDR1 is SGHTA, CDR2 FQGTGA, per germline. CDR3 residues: CASSSGTGNTIYF. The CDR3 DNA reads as TGTGCCAGCAGCTCCGGGACAGGAAACACCATATATTTT. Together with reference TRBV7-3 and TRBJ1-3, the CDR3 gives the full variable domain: GAGVSQTPSNKVTEKGKYVELRCDPISGHTALYWYRQSLGQGPEFLIYFQGTGAADDSGLPNDRFFAVRPEGSVSTLKIQRTERGDSAVYLCASSSGTGNTIYFGEGSWLTVV.

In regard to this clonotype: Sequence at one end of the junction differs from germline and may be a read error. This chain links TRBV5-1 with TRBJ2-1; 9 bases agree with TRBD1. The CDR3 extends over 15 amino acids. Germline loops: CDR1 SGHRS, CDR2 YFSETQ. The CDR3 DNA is TGCGCCAGCAGGTTGGTGGGACAGGGAGTCAATGAGCAGTTCTTC. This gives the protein CASRLVGQGVNEQFF.

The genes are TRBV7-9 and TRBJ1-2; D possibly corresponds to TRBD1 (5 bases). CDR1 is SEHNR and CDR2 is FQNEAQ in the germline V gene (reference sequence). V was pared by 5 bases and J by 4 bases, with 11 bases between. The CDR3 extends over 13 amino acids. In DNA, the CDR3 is TGTGCCAGCAGCATGCTGACAGTCTATGGCTACACCTTC. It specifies CASSMLTVYGYTF.

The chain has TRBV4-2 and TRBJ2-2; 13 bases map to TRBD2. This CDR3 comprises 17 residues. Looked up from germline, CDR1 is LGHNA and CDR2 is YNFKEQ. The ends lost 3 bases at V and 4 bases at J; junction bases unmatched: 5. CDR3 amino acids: CASSQDGTSGATGELFF. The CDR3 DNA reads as TGTGCCAGCAGCCAGGATGGGACTAGCGGGGCCACCGGGGAGCTGTTTTTT.

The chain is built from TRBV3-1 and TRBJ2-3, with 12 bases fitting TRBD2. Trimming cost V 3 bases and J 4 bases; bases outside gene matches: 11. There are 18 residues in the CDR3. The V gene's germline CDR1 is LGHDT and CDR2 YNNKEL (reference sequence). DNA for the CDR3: TGTGCCAGCAGCCACGCCACTAGCGGGAGGCCTCCTGCAGATACGCAGTATTTT. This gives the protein CASSHATSGRPPADTQYF.

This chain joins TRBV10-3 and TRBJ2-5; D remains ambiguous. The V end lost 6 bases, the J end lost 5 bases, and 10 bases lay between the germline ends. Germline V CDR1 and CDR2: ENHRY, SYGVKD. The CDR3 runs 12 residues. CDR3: CAIRSSEETQYF. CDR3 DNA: TGTGCCATCAGAAGTTCCGAGGAGACCCAGTACTTC.

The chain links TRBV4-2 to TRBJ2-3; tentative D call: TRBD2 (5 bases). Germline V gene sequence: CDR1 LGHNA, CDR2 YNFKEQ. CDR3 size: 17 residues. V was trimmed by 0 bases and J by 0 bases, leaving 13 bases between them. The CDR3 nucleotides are TGTGCCAGCAGCCAAGATCTCGGGGATCTGAGCACAGATACGCAGTATTTT. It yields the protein CASSQDLGDLSTDTQYF.

The CDR3 DNA is TGTGCCAGCAGCGTAGGTGCTAGCGCGACCGGGGAGCTGTTTTTT. Its protein product is CASSVGASATGELFF. The chain combines TRBV9 with TRBJ2-2, with a tentative D call TRBD2 (6 bases). The CDR3 extends over 15 amino acids. Germline V gives CDR1 SGDLS, CDR2 YYNGEE. Trimming pared 0 bases from V and 5 bases from J, leaving 11 bases between.

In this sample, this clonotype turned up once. CDR3 region: CATSDYRGGTGELFF. Written as DNA, the CDR3 is TGTGCCACCAGTGATTACAGGGGGGGCACCGGGGAGCTGTTTTTT. This chain joins TRBV24-1 and TRBJ2-2, with D perhaps matching TRBD1 (8 bases). CDR3 length equals 15 residues. Trimming stripped 2 bases from V and 4 bases from J, with 10 bases between. The germline V gene has CDR1 KGHDR and CDR2 SFDVKD.

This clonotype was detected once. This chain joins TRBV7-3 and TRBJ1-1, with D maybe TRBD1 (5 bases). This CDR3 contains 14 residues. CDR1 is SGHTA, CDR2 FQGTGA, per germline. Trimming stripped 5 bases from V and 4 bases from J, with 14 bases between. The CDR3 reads CASSAVGTGTEAFF. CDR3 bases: TGTGCCAGCAGCGCAGTAGGGACGGGCACTGAAGCTTTCTTT.